One T cell receptor beta chain is described in this entry. Healthy individuals who donated bone marrow served as the donors. It was with 60 Vbeta and 13 Jbeta primers that the PCR ran. Measured with immunoSEQ multiplex PCR; TCRdb has only the in-frame clones, and not every one. Among 160,000 or so clones, roughly 76% were seen once, and the ten largest hold roughly 13%. The germline V gene has CDR1 KGHSH and CDR2 LQKENI. CDR3 length: 14 amino acids. The junction had 0 bases not matched to a gene; V was cut back by 3 bases and J by 1 base. The data were obtained in a study of cytomegalovirus exposure and HLA in healthy donors. Study-wide context: Among the approximately 370 donors who were genotyped, around 77% fell in the genetic ancestry cluster that is associated with self-reported Caucasian donors.

The TCR was taken from a woman aged 45-65 years in good health and CMV-seronegative. The sequenced sample was PBMCs. J is TRBJ1-5 and V is TRBV18; 7 nucleotides align to TRBD1. CDR3 in DNA: TGTGCCAGCTCACCGGGACAGAGCAATCAGCCCCAGCATTTT. Its translation is CASSPGQSNQPQHF.